These 30 T cell receptor beta chains were all obtained from the same sample, sequenced in a study of blood T cells in healthy people across ages. Then a second PCR, running roughly 7 to 11 cycles, was carried out with a sample-barcoded 5' primer and a J-beta primer mix. TCRdb passed the 5' RACE reads through MiXCR, listing each CDR3 protein once. The sample has over a million distinct CDR3 sequences, about 45% seen once. Sequencing used blood. Receptor source: a woman aged 18-29 years in good health.

In regard to this clonotype: A read error may account for a junction end that differs from germline. The chain recombines TRBV27 with TRBJ2-1, with 7 positions matching TRBD1. Germline V gene lookup returns CDR1 MNHEY and CDR2 SMNVEV (reference sequence). The CDR3 contains 15 residues. CDR3 bases: TGTGCCAGCGGTTTAGAGACAGGGTTCTACAATGAGCAGTTCTTC. This codes for CASGLETGFYNEQFF.

Of note for this clonotype: A read error may produce the germline difference seen at one junction end. For the CDR3, the DNA is TGCGCCAGCAGCTTGGGAGGCGGCACAGATACGCGGTATTTT. This sequence encodes CASSLGGGTDTRYF. V usage is TRBV5-1 and J usage is TRBJ2-3; D gene unclear. Germline values: CDR1 SGHRS, CDR2 YFSETQ. The CDR3 sequence is 14 residues long. The full variable domain, completed using reference TRBV5-1 and TRBJ2-3, is KAGVTQTPRYLIKTRGQQVTLSCSPISGHRSVSWYQQTPGQGLQFLFEYFSETQRNKGNFPGRFSGRQFSNSRSEMNVSTLELGDSALYLCASSLGGGTDTRYFGPGTRLTVL.

The V gene is TRBV6-2 or TRBV6-3, the J gene TRBJ1-1; possibly TRBD1 for D (6 bases). The CDR3 is made up of 14 amino acids. Trimming took 6 bases from V and 5 from J, leaving 16 bases between them. CDR1 is MNHEY and CDR2 is SVGEGT in the germline V gene. The CDR3 reads CASRRQAGETEAFF. For the CDR3, the DNA is TGTGCCAGCAGGCGACAGGCGGGAGAGACTGAAGCTTTCTTT.

The chain combines TRBV9 with TRBJ2-1; the match to TRBD2 covers 8 bases. V gave up 1 base and J gave up 2 bases; unmatched junction bases: 5. This CDR3 has 16 residues. Germline V CDR1 and CDR2: SGDLS, YYNGEE. CDR3: CASSVSAGATYNEQFF. DNA of the CDR3: TGTGCCAGCAGCGTATCAGCGGGGGCGACCTACAATGAGCAGTTCTTC.

There are many counts of this clonotype. The V call is TRBV30, the J call TRBJ2-7; tentatively, D is TRBD1 or TRBD2 (5 bases each). The CDR3 contains 13 residues. V was pared by 8 bases and J by 0 bases, with 14 bases between. CDR1 and CDR2 from the germline V gene are GTSNPN and SVGIG (reference sequence). The chain's CDR3 is CAGTRALSYEQYF. In nucleotides, the CDR3 is TGTGCCGGGACGCGGGCACTCTCCTACGAGCAGTACTTC.

The table lists this clonotype with a few counts. The chain recombines TRBV7-2 with TRBJ2-1; maybe TRBD2 (5 bases). The germline gives CDR1 SGHTA, CDR2 FQGNSA. V shed 5 bases and J shed 6 bases, with 17 bases lying between them. This CDR3 region has 15 residues. Here the CDR3 DNA reads TGTGCCAGCAGCCCCGAGCGGACCTCCGGCAATGAGCAGTTCTTC. As protein: CASSPERTSGNEQFF. Filled out from reference TRBV7-2 and TRBJ2-1, the complete variable domain reads GAGVSQSPSNKVTEKGKDVELRCDPISGHTALYWYRQSLGQGLEFLIYFQGNSAPDKSGLPSDRFSAERTGGSVSTLTIQRTQQEDSAVYLCASSPERTSGNEQFFGPGTRLTVL.

This clonotype was counted a single time. The genes are TRBV6-1 and TRBJ2-2; no definite D call. With 1 base removed from V and 3 bases from J, the gap between germline ends came to 6 bases. The germline V gene has CDR1 MNHNS and CDR2 SASEGT. There are 14 residues in the CDR3. CDR3 sequence: CASSEEWDTGELFF. DNA for the CDR3: TGTGCCAGCAGTGAAGAATGGGACACCGGGGAGCTGTTTTTT.

This clonotype showed up many times. The chain couples TRBV4-3 to TRBJ1-2; perhaps TRBD1 as D (6 bases). The CDR3 sequence is 16 residues long. V lost 0 bases, J lost 7 bases, and 18 bases lay in between. Germline V gene sequence: CDR1 LGHNA, CDR2 YSLEER. The chain's CDR3 is CASSQERVRGYSGYTF. CDR3 sequence (DNA): TGCGCCAGCAGCCAAGAGAGGGTCAGGGGATACTCTGGCTACACCTTC.

This clonotype was detected only once. Germline and junction disagree at one end, which may indicate a read error. J is TRBJ2-3 and V is TRBV6-1; the match to TRBD1 covers 7 bases. Germline CDR1 is MNHNS and CDR2 is SASEGT. This CDR3 contains 16 residues. The CDR3 nucleotides are TGTGCCAACAGTGAGATGGCAGGGGGTATCGCAGATACGCAGTATTTT. It specifies CANSEMAGGIADTQYF.

This clonotype came up once. The chain recombines TRBV20-1 with TRBJ2-1; 7 bases are shared with TRBD2. CDR3 length equals 15 residues. Germline V gene lookup returns CDR1 DFQATT and CDR2 SNEGSKA (reference sequence). With 3 bases clipped from V and 3 bases from J, the junction kept 8 bases outside the gene matches. The chain's CDR3 is CSARRAAGVYNEQFF. For the CDR3, the DNA is TGCAGTGCTAGGCGGGCCGCGGGAGTCTACAATGAGCAGTTCTTC.

V gene TRBV6-4 combines with J gene TRBJ2-1; TRBD2 agrees at 10 bases. The V gene end was trimmed by 6 bases and the J gene end by 4 bases; junction bases not matched to a gene: 6. The CDR3 contains 15 residues. Germline V lookup: CDR1 MRHNA, CDR2 SNTAGT. The CDR3 loop reads CASRQSGGGYNEQFF. Here the CDR3 DNA reads TGTGCCAGCAGACAAAGCGGGGGGGGATACAATGAGCAGTTCTTC.

The V call is TRBV20-1, the J call TRBJ2-7, with D possibly TRBD2 on 6 matching bases. Trimming shortened V by 1 base and J by 0 bases, and 10 bases separated the two germline ends. Germline lookup yields CDR1 DFQATT and CDR2 SNEGSKA (reference sequence). This CDR3 has 14 amino acids. In DNA, the CDR3 is TGCAGTGCTAGAGCGGTAGCGGACTCCTACGAGCAGTACTTC. Translating gives CSARAVADSYEQYF.

In this sample, this clonotype turned up many times. This chain uses TRBV12-3 or TRBV12-4 with TRBJ2-7; the D is unclear. V was clipped by 3 bases and J by 4 bases, with 7 bases between them. This CDR3 spans 12 amino acids. In nucleotides, the CDR3 is TGTGCCAGCAGTTTTACGCCGTACGAGCAGTACTTC. Its translation is CASSFTPYEQYF.

The J gene is TRBJ1-5, the V gene TRBV12-3 or TRBV12-4; TRBD1 matches at 10 bases. The CDR3 has 15 amino acids. The V gene end was trimmed by 5 bases and the J gene end by 5 bases; junction bases not matched to a gene: 6. CDR3 nucleotides: TGTGCCAGCAGTGAGGGACAGGGGTTGTATCAGCCCCAGCATTTT. It specifies CASSEGQGLYQPQHF.

The CDR3 region is CSARDQGPTDTQYF. CDR3 nucleotide sequence: TGCAGTGCTAGAGATCAAGGGCCAACAGATACGCAGTATTTT. The chain carries TRBV20-1 and TRBJ2-3; D is uncertain. The V end lost 0 bases, the J end lost 3 bases, and 10 bases lay between the germline ends. Germline CDR1 DFQATT, CDR2 SNEGSKA (reference sequence). This CDR3 contains 14 residues.

This clonotype has only a few counts. The chain is built from TRBV4-3 and TRBJ2-7; no reliable D call. There are 15 residues in the CDR3. CDR1 and CDR2 from the germline V gene are LGHNA and YSLEER. The V gene lost 1 base and the J gene lost 3 bases, with 13 bases spanning the gap. The CDR3 DNA reads TGCGCCAGCAGCCAAGGGATAGGCCGGAACTACGAGCAGTACTTC. Translation gives CASSQGIGRNYEQYF.

J is TRBJ2-3 and V is TRBV4-1, with D possibly TRBD1 on 5 matching bases. The CDR3 runs to 18 residues. Trimming removed 0 bases from V and 2 bases from J, with 18 bases in between. CDR1 and CDR2 (germline): MGHRA, YSYEKL. CDR3 loop: CASSQELYPGSNTDTQYF. CDR3 in DNA: TGCGCCAGCAGCCAAGAGCTCTACCCAGGGTCGAACACAGATACGCAGTATTTT.

This clonotype was seen a handful of times. The V and J genes are TRBV20-1 and TRBJ2-1, with TRBD2 as a possible D gene (5 bases). The CDR3 contains 11 residues. Germline CDR1 DFQATT, CDR2 SNEGSKA (reference sequence). V was pared by 4 bases and J by 6 bases, with 7 bases between. The chain's CDR3 is CSAIRGNEQFF. The CDR3 DNA reads TGCAGTGCTATACGGGGCAATGAGCAGTTCTTC.

In this sample, this clonotype turned up a few times. The chain has TRBV29-1 and TRBJ1-4; D remains unclear. The CDR3 has 14 amino acids. Germline CDR1 SQVTM, CDR2 ANQGSEA. V lost 5 bases and J lost 0, with 10 bases in between. CDR3 loop: CSVLRGATNEKLFF. CDR3 bases: TGCAGCGTTCTACGGGGTGCAACTAATGAAAAACTGTTTTTT.

This chain connects TRBV20-1 to TRBJ2-1, with 8 bases that match TRBD1. Trimming at V came to 5 bases and at J to 10 bases, leaving 19 bases not matched to a gene. Germline loops: CDR1 DFQATT, CDR2 SNEGSKA (reference sequence). The CDR3 runs 16 residues. The CDR3 DNA is TGCAGTGCTCGACGCTCCGGGACAGGACGCCGTGAGGAGCAGTTCTTC. Residues: CSARRSGTGRREEQFF.

This clonotype has only one observation. This chain joins TRBV7-9 and TRBJ2-5, with D uncertain. There are 17 residues in the CDR3. Germline CDR1 reads SEHNR; CDR2 reads FQNEAQ (reference sequence). V dropped 5 bases and J dropped 5 bases, with 24 bases sitting between them. The CDR3 nucleotides read TGTGCCAGCAGCCCCCTAATGGCCCCCGGTCTTGGGGAGACCCAGTACTTC. Its protein is CASSPLMAPGLGETQYF.

This clonotype has just a few counts. The chain combines TRBV10-1 with TRBJ2-7; D might be TRBD2 (6 bases). Trimming stripped 6 bases from V and 4 bases from J, with 13 bases between. The CDR3 consists of 13 residues. Germline V gene lookup returns CDR1 WNHNN and CDR2 SYGVQD (reference sequence). DNA for the CDR3: TGCGCCAGCAGGGAGGGGAGATCTTACGAGCAGTACTTC. Encoded protein: CASREGRSYEQYF.

This clonotype was counted between two and nine times. The chain employs TRBV30 and TRBJ1-5; D not resolved. Germline CDR1 reads GTSNPN; CDR2 reads SVGIG (reference sequence). The CDR3 extends over 13 amino acids. Trimming took off 3 bases at V and 4 bases at J, with 10 bases between the two ends. The CDR3 loop reads CAWSPGSNQPQHF. The CDR3 DNA sequence: TGTGCCTGGAGCCCAGGCAGTAATCAGCCCCAGCATTTT.

This clonotype was observed at least ten times. The chain is built from TRBV7-6 and TRBJ2-5; 9 bases agree with TRBD2. With V trimmed by 5 bases and J by 5 bases, 15 bases remained unmatched. Germline CDR1 reads SGHVS; CDR2 reads FNYEAQ. This CDR3 spans 17 amino acids. CDR3 sequence: CASSRGGGGAILETQYF. The CDR3 DNA reads TGTGCCAGCAGCCGAGGTGGCGGGGGGGCAATACTGGAGACCCAGTACTTC.

At least ten counts were recorded for this clonotype. The rearrangement uses TRBV5-1 and TRBJ2-3; D unclear. The V end lost 7 bases, the J end lost 2 bases, and 8 bases lay between the germline ends. Germline values: CDR1 SGHRS, CDR2 YFSETQ. The CDR3 spans 12 residues. The CDR3 DNA reads TGCGCCAGCCGACTCTTCACAGATACGCAGTATTTT. Its translation: CASRLFTDTQYF.

The chain couples TRBV7-8 to TRBJ2-1; TRBD2 agrees at 14 bases. Germline values: CDR1 SGHVS, CDR2 FQNEAQ. J was trimmed by 5 bases and V by 2 bases; bases with no gene match: 8. The CDR3 covers 18 residues. The chain's CDR3 is CASSLRGLAGGRNNEQFF. In DNA, the CDR3 is TGTGCCAGCAGCTTACGAGGACTAGCGGGAGGCAGGAACAATGAGCAGTTCTTC.

This clonotype has a handful of counts. The chain links TRBV6-6 to TRBJ1-2; D is undetermined. Germline V gives CDR1 MNHNY, CDR2 SVGAGI (reference sequence). The CDR3 has 13 residues. V was trimmed by 4 bases and J by 4 bases, leaving 10 bases between them. CDR3 coding DNA: TGTGCCAGCAGTTCGGAGAGGGTCTATGGCTACACCTTC. Translation gives CASSSERVYGYTF.

The CDR3 DNA follows: TGTGCCAGCAGCTCCTTGACGATTTCGAGCAACACTGAAGCTTTCTTT. This translates into CASSSLTISSNTEAFF. This chain joins TRBV7-2 and TRBJ1-1; D is unresolved. Germline V gene data show CDR1 as SGHTA and CDR2 as FQGNSA. V dropped 4 bases and J dropped 2 bases, with 17 bases sitting between them. There are 16 residues in the CDR3.

This clonotype was recorded a few times. This chain uses TRBV20-1 with TRBJ1-5; D unresolved. CDR3 length: 15 residues. Trimming stripped 5 bases from V and 1 base from J, with 15 bases between. Germline CDR1 and CDR2: DFQATT and SNEGSKA (reference sequence). Here the CDR3 reads CSARARGVSNQPQHF. CDR3 sequence (DNA): TGCAGTGCTCGGGCGCGGGGAGTGAGCAATCAGCCCCAGCATTTT.

This clonotype was found a few times. A much larger clone is a single base away; this may be a read error. The chain uses TRBV11-2 and TRBJ2-7; D is ambiguous. Trimming removed 3 bases at V and 2 bases at J, with 5 bases between. CDR3 length: 12 residues. Germline V CDR1 and CDR2: SGHAT, FQNNGV. CDR3 bases: TGTGCCAGCAGCTTCGACCCCTACGAGCAGTACTTC. Its translation is CASSFDPYEQYF.